These 28 T cell receptor beta chains originate from one sample sequenced in a study of metastatic and nonmetastatic thyroid tumors. MiXCR was used by TCRdb to re-call the PCR reads. The table shows just over 14,000 clones, with roughly 3.5% occurring only once. No patient received treatment before thyroid surgery. Sequencing was done on a sample of tumor tissue. These TCRs come from a female donor with papillary thyroid cancer or a benign thyroid nodule (not recorded which). Some clones in this sample may be carry-over from other donors' samples.

This chain uses TRBV28 with TRBJ1-2; TRBD1 aligns across 7 bases. There are 15 residues in the CDR3. Germline CDR1 MDHEN, CDR2 SYDVKM. The junction had 10 bases not matched to a gene; V was cut back by 1 base and J by 8 bases. Here the CDR3 DNA reads TGTGCCAGCAGTTTATCAAGGGGGCAGGTAGAAGGCTACACCTTC. Its protein product is CASSLSRGQVEGYTF.

This clone turned up a few times. The chain employs TRBV6-1 and TRBJ2-1; TRBD2 matches 11 bases. The ends lost 1 base at V and 4 bases at J; junction bases unmatched: 0. CDR1 is MNHNS and CDR2 is SASEGT in the germline V gene. The CDR3 sequence is 15 residues long. CDR3 coding DNA: TGTGCCAGCAGTGAAGTAGCGGGGGGGTACAATGAGCAGTTCTTC. It encodes CASSEVAGGYNEQFF.

Note on this clone: The junction shows a germline mismatch at one end, possibly a read error. This rearrangement joins TRBV6-2 or TRBV6-3 to TRBJ2-3; TRBD2 matches at 11 bases. The CDR3 is made up of 16 amino acids. In germline, CDR1 is MNHEY, CDR2 SVGEGT. In nucleotides, the CDR3 is TGTGCCAGCACCCCCGATAGCGGGAGGGTGGCAGATATGCAGTATTTT. Protein sequence: CASTPDSGRVADMQYF.

In this sample, this clone turned up many times. CDR3 DNA: TGTGCCAGCTCACCACCGGTGGGAAGGAGCTCTGGAAACACCATATATTTT. It specifies CASSPPVGRSSGNTIYF. V is TRBV18 and J is TRBJ1-3; D ambiguous. CDR1 and CDR2 from the germline V gene are KGHSH and LQKENI. Trimming took off 0 bases at V and 0 bases at J, with 12 bases between the two ends. The CDR3 contains 17 residues.

The rearrangement links TRBV19 to TRBJ2-7; 8 positions agree with TRBD1. J was trimmed by 2 bases and V by 3 bases; bases with no gene match: 0. Germline CDR1 is LNHDA and CDR2 is SQIVND (reference sequence). The CDR3 consists of 13 residues. The DNA for the CDR3 is TGTGCCAGTAGTATGGGACAGGCCTACGAGCAGTACTTC. Translating it yields CASSMGQAYEQYF.

This clone appeared a few times. The chain combines TRBV19 with TRBJ2-2; D is perhaps TRBD1 or TRBD2 (6 bases each). Trimming removed 1 base from V and 6 bases from J, with 18 bases in between. Germline V lookup: CDR1 LNHDA, CDR2 SQIVND (reference sequence). The CDR3 totals 17 residues. The CDR3 DNA is TGTGCCAGTAGTATAGGGCGTTGGGGGGCGGTATCCGGGGAGCTGTTTTTT. Translation gives CASSIGRWGAVSGELFF.

The chain uses TRBV5-1 and TRBJ2-2; D gene unclear. Looked up from germline, CDR1 is SGHRS and CDR2 is YFSETQ. Trimming took 2 bases from V and 6 from J, leaving 11 bases between them. This CDR3 is built from 14 residues. CDR3 in amino acids: CASSFLGQAGELFF. In nucleotides, the CDR3 is TGCGCCAGCAGCTTTCTAGGGCAGGCCGGGGAGCTGTTTTTT.

This chain links TRBV19 with TRBJ1-2, with 8 bases that match TRBD1. After removal of 2 bases from V and 3 bases from J, the junction contained 5 bases not matched to a gene. CDR3 length equals 15 residues. CDR1 and CDR2 (germline): LNHDA, SQIVND (reference sequence). The CDR3 is CASSIRTGLYYGYTF. As DNA, the CDR3 is TGTGCCAGTAGTATAAGGACAGGGCTTTACTATGGCTACACCTTC.

This clone was picked up a small number of times. The CDR3 DNA is TGTGCCAGTAGTATAGCGTCCACTAGTACCGGGGAGCTGTTTTTT. Its protein product is CASSIASTSTGELFF. This rearrangement joins TRBV19 to TRBJ2-2; perhaps TRBD2 as D (5 bases). V dropped 1 base and J dropped 5 bases, with 11 bases sitting between them. This CDR3 is built from 15 residues. CDR1 and CDR2 (germline): LNHDA, SQIVND (reference sequence).

This clone was seen more than once but under ten times. The V call is TRBV7-8, the J call TRBJ1-3; TRBD1 is a possible D gene (5 bases). Looked up from germline, CDR1 is SGHVS and CDR2 is FQNEAQ. The V end lost 5 bases, the J end lost 4 bases, and 18 bases lay between the germline ends. CDR3 length equals 16 residues. The CDR3 region is CASSPGLLGSGNTIYF. The CDR3 nucleotides are TGTGCCAGCAGCCCGGGACTCCTAGGCTCCGGAAACACCATATATTTT.

This clone has only a few counts. The chain combines TRBV5-1 with TRBJ2-5; 16 bases map to TRBD2. Losses at the gene ends were 4 bases for V and 8 bases for J; bases not matched to a gene: 11. Germline V gene sequence: CDR1 SGHRS, CDR2 YFSETQ. The CDR3 totals 17 residues. CDR3 residues: CASSPGLAGGRMDTQYF. For the CDR3, the DNA is TGCGCCAGCAGCCCGGGACTAGCGGGGGGGCGTATGGATACCCAGTACTTC.

This clone appeared a few times. The V call is TRBV6-2 or TRBV6-3, the J call TRBJ2-1; 7 positions agree with TRBD2. Germline V gene lookup returns CDR1 MNHEY and CDR2 SVGEGT. This CDR3 region has 13 residues. The V and J ends lost 8 bases and 2 bases, in that order; junction bases with no gene match: 3. CDR3 sequence: CASSGGPYNEQFF. The CDR3 coding sequence is TGTGCCAGCTCGGGGGGTCCCTACAATGAGCAGTTCTTC.

This clone has more than one count but fewer than ten. The chain employs TRBV7-9 and TRBJ2-1, with D unresolved. Trimming cost V 7 bases and J 7 bases, with 14 bases left between them. CDR1 is SEHNR, CDR2 FQNEAQ, per germline (reference sequence). The CDR3 extends over 13 amino acids. CDR3 nucleotide sequence: TGTGCCAGCACCTCCCGTGATAGGAATGAGCAGTTCTTC. This sequence encodes CASTSRDRNEQFF.

The chain links TRBV6-2 or TRBV6-3 to TRBJ2-5; 8 positions match TRBD2. Unmatched junction bases numbered 13, after V lost 8 bases and J lost 5 bases. The CDR3 loop spans 15 amino acids. Germline lookup yields CDR1 MNHEY and CDR2 SVGEGT. The CDR3 coding sequence is TGTGCCAGCCAAAACTCAGCGGGGGTGCTGGAGACCCAGTACTTC. Its translation: CASQNSAGVLETQYF.

The genes are TRBV7-2 and TRBJ1-3; perhaps TRBD1 as D (6 bases). Germline V gene lookup returns CDR1 SGHTA and CDR2 FQGNSA. The CDR3 loop spans 14 amino acids. V dropped 4 bases and J dropped 4 bases, with 11 bases sitting between them. The CDR3 DNA follows: TGTGCCAGCAGCTCGTGGGGGCCCGGAAACACCATATATTTT. It yields the protein CASSSWGPGNTIYF.

There are a few counts of this clone. The gene calls are TRBV5-1 and TRBJ2-7; D possibly corresponds to TRBD2 (5 bases). The CDR3 spans 13 residues. Deletions cut 6 bases from V and 2 bases from J, with 12 bases between. Germline CDR1 is SGHRS and CDR2 is YFSETQ. The CDR3 DNA reads TGCGCCAGCAACGTCGAGGGTGCCTACGAGCAGTACTTC. Translated: CASNVEGAYEQYF.

This chain joins TRBV28 and TRBJ2-2, with 10 bases fitting TRBD2. With 6 bases clipped from V and 4 bases from J, the junction kept 14 bases outside the gene matches. Looked up from germline, CDR1 is MDHEN and CDR2 is SYDVKM. This CDR3 has 18 residues. Here the CDR3 DNA reads TGTGCCAGCAGGTATCCCCCGGGACTAGCGCTTTTCACCGGGGAGCTGTTTTTT. Translated, it gives CASRYPPGLALFTGELFF. Together with reference TRBV28 and TRBJ2-2, the CDR3 gives the full variable domain: DVKVTQSSRYLVKRTGEKVFLECVQDMDHENMFWYRQDPGLGLRLIYFSYDVKMKEKGDIPEGYSVSREKKERFSLILESASTNQTSMYLCASRYPPGLALFTGELFFGEGSRLTVL.

This clone appeared a few times. The V and J genes are TRBV6-2 or TRBV6-3 and TRBJ2-2; D unresolved. In germline, CDR1 is MNHEY, CDR2 SVGEGT. V lost 3 bases and J 4 bases, leaving 6 bases between the germline ends. The CDR3 totals 13 residues. The CDR3, as DNA: TGTGCCAGCAGTTATTATAGCACCGGGGAGCTGTTTTTT. Amino acid sequence: CASSYYSTGELFF.

This clone was detected only a few times. The rearrangement joins TRBV28 to TRBJ2-3; D uncertain. The CDR3 has 16 amino acids. The germline gives CDR1 MDHEN, CDR2 SYDVKM. V was shortened by 4 bases and J by 2 bases, with 16 bases between the two germline ends. As DNA, the CDR3 is TGTGCCAGCAGTTCGGACGGCAAAGGATTCACAGATACGCAGTATTTT. Its translation: CASSSDGKGFTDTQYF. The entire variable domain, with the rest obtained from reference TRBV28 and TRBJ2-3, is as follows: DVKVTQSSRYLVKRTGEKVFLECVQDMDHENMFWYRQDPGLGLRLIYFSYDVKMKEKGDIPEGYSVSREKKERFSLILESASTNQTSMYLCASSSDGKGFTDTQYFGPGTRLTVL.

This chain connects TRBV7-9 to TRBJ2-1; tentatively, D is TRBD1 (6 bases). Germline V gives CDR1 SEHNR, CDR2 FQNEAQ (reference sequence). V lost 1 base and J lost 3, with 10 bases in between. The CDR3 sequence is 15 residues long. CDR3 residues: CASSLDGTSYNEQFF. CDR3 bases: TGTGCCAGCAGCTTAGACGGGACAAGCTACAATGAGCAGTTCTTC.

This clone was seen a few times. J is TRBJ2-7 and V is TRBV12-3 or TRBV12-4; weak D call: TRBD2 (6 bases). V lost 7 bases, J lost 2 bases, and 12 bases lay in between. The CDR3 loop spans 13 amino acids. The CDR3 region has the DNA TGTGCCAGCACTCGGGAGCGGGCCTACGAGCAGTACTTC. It encodes CASTRERAYEQYF.

In this sample, this clone is medium-sized (0.01 to 0.1%). This chain joins TRBV7-9 and TRBJ1-2; 7 nucleotides line up with TRBD1. The CDR3 sequence is 14 residues long. Germline CDR1 and CDR2: SEHNR and FQNEAQ (reference sequence). Unmatched junction bases numbered 10, after V lost 8 bases and J lost 4 bases. DNA for the CDR3: TGTGCCAGCGGACGACAGGGATCCGCCTATGGCTACACCTTC. As protein: CASGRQGSAYGYTF.

This clone has a handful of counts. Relative to the germline gene, one junction end is altered; a read error may explain this. The J gene is TRBJ1-2, the V gene TRBV28; D gene ambiguous. The CDR3 has 14 amino acids. Germline V lookup: CDR1 MDHEN, CDR2 SYDVKM. Written as DNA, the CDR3 is TGTGCCAGCAGTTTGGGAGTTTTAGGTTATGGTTACACCTTC. Its protein is CASSLGVLGYGYTF.

The chain has TRBV28 and TRBJ1-5; 7 bases match TRBD1. Per the germline V gene, CDR1 is MDHEN and CDR2 is SYDVKM. Losses at the gene ends were 1 base for V and 9 bases for J; bases not matched to a gene: 9. The CDR3 loop spans 15 amino acids. The DNA for the CDR3 is TGTGCCAGCAGTTTATCGACAGGGATAATGCGGCCCCAGCATTTT. This gives the protein CASSLSTGIMRPQHF.

This clone has just a few counts. V and J are TRBV2 and TRBJ1-3; D not certain. This CDR3 has 14 amino acids. The germline gives CDR1 SNHLY, CDR2 FYNNEI. Trimming pared 5 bases from V and 0 bases from J, leaving 8 bases between. The CDR3 loop reads CASSQESSGNTIYF. As DNA, the CDR3 is TGTGCCAGCAGTCAGGAGAGCTCTGGAAACACCATATATTTT.

By sample fraction, this clone is medium-sized (0.01 to 0.1%). The sample carries other DNA sequences with the same CDR3. The chain is built from TRBV10-3 and TRBJ1-2; 9 positions match TRBD1. Germline assignment: CDR1 ENHRY and CDR2 SYGVKD. The CDR3 contains 13 residues. V shed 11 bases and J 4 bases; nucleotides not matched to a gene: 8. The CDR3 reads CAARTGDGYGYTF. The CDR3 bases are TGTGCCGCACGGACAGGGGATGGCTATGGCTACACCTTC.

This clone was counted only a few times. This sample includes further DNA sequences coding for the same CDR3. J is TRBJ2-5 and V is TRBV6-2 or TRBV6-3; the D gene is possibly TRBD1 (7 bases). V was shortened by 5 bases and J by 4 bases, with 17 bases between the two germline ends. The germline gives CDR1 MNHEY, CDR2 SVGEGT. The CDR3 length is 15 residues. The CDR3 reads CASSPLEGAGETQYF. CDR3 nucleotides: TGTGCCAGCAGTCCCCTGGAGGGGGCGGGAGAGACCCAGTACTTC.

This clone occurred a few times. The chain carries TRBV20-1 and TRBJ2-7; the D is unclear. The germline V gene encodes CDR1 DFQATT and CDR2 SNEGSKA (reference sequence). The CDR3 covers 11 residues. The V and J ends lost 4 bases and 3 bases respectively, with 7 bases between them. In DNA, the CDR3 is TGCAGTGCTACCGACCGCTACGAGCAGTACTTC. Its translation is CSATDRYEQYF.